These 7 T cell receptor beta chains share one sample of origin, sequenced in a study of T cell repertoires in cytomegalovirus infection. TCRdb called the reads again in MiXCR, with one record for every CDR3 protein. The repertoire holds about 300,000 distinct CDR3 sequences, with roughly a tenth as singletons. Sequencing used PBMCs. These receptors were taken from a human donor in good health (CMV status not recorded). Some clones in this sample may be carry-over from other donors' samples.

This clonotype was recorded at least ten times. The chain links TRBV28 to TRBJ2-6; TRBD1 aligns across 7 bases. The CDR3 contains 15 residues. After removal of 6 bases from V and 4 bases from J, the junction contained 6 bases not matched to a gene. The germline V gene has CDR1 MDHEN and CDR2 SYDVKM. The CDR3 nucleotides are TGTGCCAGCAGGGCCACAGGGGACGGGGCCAACGTCCTGACTTTC. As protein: CASRATGDGANVLTF.

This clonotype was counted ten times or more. CDR3 bases: TGTGCCAGCAGCCTCCGATTAGCGGGGGGCCACAATGAGCAGTTCTTC. Translated, it gives CASSLRLAGGHNEQFF. V is TRBV7-6 and J is TRBJ2-1; TRBD2 matches 10 bases. CDR3 length: 16 amino acids. Germline CDR1 reads SGHVS; CDR2 reads FNYEAQ. V lost 5 bases and J lost 5; bases outside the gene matches: 9.

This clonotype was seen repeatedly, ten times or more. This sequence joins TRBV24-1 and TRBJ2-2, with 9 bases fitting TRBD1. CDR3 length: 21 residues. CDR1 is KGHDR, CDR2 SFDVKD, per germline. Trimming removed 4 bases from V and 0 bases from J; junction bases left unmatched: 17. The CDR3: CATSDASGTGLISANTGELFF. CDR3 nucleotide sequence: TGTGCCACCAGTGACGCTTCCGGGACAGGGTTAATTAGCGCGAACACCGGGGAGCTGTTTTTT.

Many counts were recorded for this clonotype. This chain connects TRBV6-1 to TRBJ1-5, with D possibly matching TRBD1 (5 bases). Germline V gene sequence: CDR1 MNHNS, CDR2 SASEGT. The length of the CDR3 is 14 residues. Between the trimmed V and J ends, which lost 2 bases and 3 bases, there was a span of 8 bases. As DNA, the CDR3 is TGTGCCAGCAGTGAAACGGGGCACAATCAGCCCCAGCATTTT. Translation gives CASSETGHNQPQHF.

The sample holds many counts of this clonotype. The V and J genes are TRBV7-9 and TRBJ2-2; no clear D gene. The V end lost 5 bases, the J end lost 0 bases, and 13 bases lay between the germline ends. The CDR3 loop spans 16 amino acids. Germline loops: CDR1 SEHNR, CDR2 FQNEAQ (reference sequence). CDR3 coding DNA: TGTGCCAGCAGCCCGGCGGACCCCACGAACACCGGGGAGCTGTTTTTT. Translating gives CASSPADPTNTGELFF.

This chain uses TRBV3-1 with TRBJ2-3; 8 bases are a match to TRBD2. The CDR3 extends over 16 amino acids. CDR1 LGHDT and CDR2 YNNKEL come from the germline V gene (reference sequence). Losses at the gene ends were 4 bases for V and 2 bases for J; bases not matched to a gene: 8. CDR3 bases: TGTGCCAGCAGCCGGGTGAGCGGGGGACACACAGATACGCAGTATTTT. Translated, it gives CASSRVSGGHTDTQYF.

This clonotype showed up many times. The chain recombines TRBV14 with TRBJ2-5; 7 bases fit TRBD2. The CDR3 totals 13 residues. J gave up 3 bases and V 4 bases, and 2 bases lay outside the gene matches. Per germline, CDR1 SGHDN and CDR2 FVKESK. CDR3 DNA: TGTGCCAGCAGCCGCGGGACTAAAGAGACCCAGTACTTC. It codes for CASSRGTKETQYF.